This is a list of T cell receptor beta chains from one sample in a study of read filtering for tumor transcriptome and immune sequencing. TCRdb ran MiXCR on the reads and lists one entry per CDR3 protein. The table shows around 5,500 distinct CDR3 sequences, with roughly 20% occurring only once. The sample consisted of a population of CD138-negative cells sorted from bone marrow. The source of these receptors is a donor aged 40 or older with multiple myeloma. Both conserved end residues are part of each CDR3. D genes are given only for firm matches. The size field is filled for only some rows; it gives once, few, many or a size class.

CSARVVTPNYGYTF TGCAGTGCTAGAGTTGTGACACCTAACTATGGCTACACCTTC NA TRBV20-1 medium-sized TRBJ1-2
CGAILSPRLAGVDEQFF TGCGGTGCTATCCTGAGCCCGAGACTAGCGGGGGTTGATGAGCAGTTCTTC TRBD2 TRBV20-1 few TRBJ2-1
CATTLVEYEQYF TGTGCCACTACACTCGTTGAGTACGAGCAGTACTTC NA TRBV2 NA TRBJ2-7
CASSRRPEEWYEQFF TGTGCCAGCAGCCGTCGACCGGAAGAATGGTATGAGCAGTTCTTC NA TRBV7-9 medium-sized TRBJ2-1
CASSLESSGANVLTF TGTGCCAGCAGCTTGGAGAGTTCTGGGGCCAACGTCCTGACTTTC NA TRBV5-5 medium-sized TRBJ2-6
CANSTDLNQPQHF TGTGCCAACAGCACGGATCTAAATCAGCCCCAGCATTTT NA TRBV7-6 NA TRBJ1-5
CASSFMSGQVKYF TGTGCCAGCAGCTTTATGTCGGGGCAAGTGAAGTACTTC NA TRBV7-9 many TRBJ2-7
CASSEGLAGPYEQYF TGTGCCAGCAGTGAGGGACTAGCGGGACCCTACGAGCAGTACTTC TRBD2 TRBV6-1 medium-sized TRBJ2-7
CASSLSAGGPYEQFF TGTGCCAGCAGTTTATCAGCGGGAGGGCCGTATGAGCAGTTCTTC TRBD2 TRBV27 many TRBJ2-1
CASGAGGGADTQYF TGTGCCAGCGGCGCGGGCGGGGGGGCAGATACGCAGTATTTT TRBD2 TRBV9 medium-sized TRBJ2-3
CASSQQSTGAPSNQPQHF TGTGCCAGCAGCCAACAATCGACAGGGGCACCTAGCAATCAGCCCCAGCATTTT NA TRBV3-2 medium-sized TRBJ1-5
CASSEAGSRSCEQYF TGTGCCAGCAGTGAAGCTGGTAGCAGGAGCTGCGAGCAGTACTTC NA TRBV2 few TRBJ2-7
CASRHTQGYGYTF TGTGCCAGCAGGCATACCCAGGGGTATGGCTACACCTTC NA TRBV6-1 NA TRBJ1-2
CASSLWDSPYTDTQYF TGTGCCAGCAGTTTGTGGGACAGTCCATACACAGATACGCAGTATTTT TRBD1 TRBV12-3/TRBV12-4 medium-sized TRBJ2-3
CASSPKTGGVGDGYTF TGTGCCAGCTCACCCAAAACGGGGGGCGTCGGAGATGGCTACACCTTC NA TRBV18 few TRBJ1-2
CASSPRLAGDYEQYF TGTGCCAGCAGCCCCCGACTAGCCGGAGACTACGAGCAGTACTTC TRBD2 TRBV7-8 many TRBJ2-7
CSARGGRSYEQYF TGCAGTGCTAGGGGGGGAAGATCCTACGAGCAGTACTTC NA TRBV20-1 many TRBJ2-7
CATSVDQGANQPQHF TGTGCCACCAGCGTAGACCAGGGTGCGAATCAGCCCCAGCATTTT NA TRBV9 NA TRBJ1-5
CAAGRRQGVPLDTQYF TGTGCCGCCGGCCGGCGACAGGGCGTCCCCCTGGATACGCAGTATTTT TRBD1 TRBV27 many TRBJ2-3
CASRGQGELKKLFF TGTGCCAGCAGGGGTCAGGGGGAGTTAAAAAAACTGTTTTTT TRBD1 TRBV28 medium-sized TRBJ1-4
CASSREPGGKNTEAFF TGCGCCAGCAGCCGAGAGCCAGGGGGCAAGAACACTGAAGCTTTCTTT TRBD1 TRBV5-1 NA TRBJ1-1
CASSQAMESYEQYF TGCGCCAGCAGCCAAGCTATGGAGTCCTACGAGCAGTACTTC NA TRBV4-1 medium-sized TRBJ2-7
CASSHLYDGHSYEQYF TGTGCCAGCAGCCATCTCTATGACGGCCACTCCTACGAGCAGTACTTC NA TRBV3-1 large TRBJ2-7
CASSPNRWNEQFF TGTGCCAGCAGTCCGAACAGGTGGAATGAGCAGTTCTTC NA TRBV12-3/TRBV12-4 NA TRBJ2-1
CATLRGAGQETQYF TGTGCCACCCTCCGGGGGGCGGGCCAAGAGACCCAGTACTTC NA TRBV6-5 medium-sized TRBJ2-5
CASSLATSNNEQFF TGCGCCAGCAGCTTGGCCACTAGCAACAATGAGCAGTTCTTC NA TRBV5-1 large TRBJ2-1
CSAPIGHEQYF TGCAGTGCTCCAATAGGCCACGAGCAGTACTTC NA TRBV20-1 medium-sized TRBJ2-7
CASSLRRTSNEQFF TGTGCCAGCAGCTTACGGAGGACTAGCAATGAGCAGTTCTTC TRBD2 TRBV7-2 medium-sized TRBJ2-1
CASSPGDEKLFF TGTGCCAGTAGCCCAGGGGATGAAAAACTGTTTTTT NA TRBV19 many TRBJ1-4